The clone carrying this T cell receptor (beta chain) was seen a handful of times. Its antigen is not identified. TCRdb reprocessed the 5' RACE reads with MiXCR, giving one entry per CDR3 protein. Among a few hundred thousand distinct CDR3 sequences listed, 9.5% to 10% were seen once. This CDR3 region has 14 residues. CDR1 is SGHDT and CDR2 is YYEEEE in the germline V gene. V was shortened by 1 base and J by 5 bases, with 12 bases between the two germline ends. The sample is drawn from a study of identical twins. The study's findings and limits: There were fewer insertions in abundant cord blood beta clonotypes, but memory repertoires showed no such pattern. Out-of-frame alpha sequences shared by twins were enriched for low generation probability.

This same sample was also part of a study on yellow fever vaccine responses in identical twins. That work contributes: Reportedly, the response of twins' T cells to the vaccine seemed partly convergent, partly personalized.

The gene calls are TRBV5-6 and TRBJ1-2, with D unresolved. This sequence was found in a woman under 30 in good health. The material sequenced was PBMCs. CDR3 coding DNA: TGTGCCAGCAGCTTGATCGCAGTCTCTTATGGCTACACCTTC. Its translation is CASSLIAVSYGYTF.